A selection of T cell receptor beta chains follows, all from one sample in a study of blood T cell repertoires in COVID-19. The repertoire was sequenced with immunoSEQ multiplex PCR; TCRdb's copy has only in-frame clones and lacks some. The table records some 49,000 clones, 90% of them present only once. The sequenced sample consisted of peripheral blood. The source is a man aged 65-85 years with active COVID-19. CDR3s include the opening cysteine and the closing phenylalanine or tryptophan. D genes are given only for firm matches. Not all rows give a size; the values are once, few, many and, for expanded clones, a class.

V gene	D gene	clone size	J gene	CDR3 protein	CDR3 DNA
TRBV11-3	-	-	TRBJ1-2	CASSLDRTPYGYTF	TGTGCCAGCAGCTTAGATAGGACACCCTATGGCTACACCTTC
TRBV6-2/TRBV6-3	TRBD1	-	TRBJ1-5	CASSMTGTQPQHF	TGTGCCAGCAGTATGACAGGGACACAGCCCCAGCATTTT
TRBV5-1	TRBD2	-	TRBJ2-7	CASSYPPGTSYDEQYF	TGCGCCAGCAGCTACCCGCCCGGGACTAGCTACGACGAGCAGTACTTC
TRBV15	TRBD2	-	TRBJ2-3	CATSRVGRGGSPLGTDTQYF	TGTGCCACCAGCAGAGTAGGTAGAGGCGGGAGCCCCCTGGGGACAGATACGCAGTATTTT
TRBV11-1	TRBD1	-	TRBJ1-3	CASSSRTGAGNTIYF	TGTGCCAGCAGCTCCCGGACAGGGGCTGGAAACACCATATATTTT
TRBV28	TRBD2	-	TRBJ2-7	CASSSPGSGAYEQYF	TGTGCCAGCAGTTCCCCGGGTAGCGGGGCCTACGAGCAGTACTTC
TRBV4-1	-	few	TRBJ1-1	CASSRTERNTEAFF	TGCGCCAGCAGCCGGACTGAGAGGAACACTGAAGCTTTCTTT
TRBV21-1	-	-	TRBJ1-5	CASRRQTGDSNQPQHF	TGTGCCAGCAGGCGACAGACAGGGGATAGCAATCAGCCCCAGCATTTT
TRBV2	TRBD1	-	TRBJ1-3	CASREKTTGPGNTIYF	TGTGCCAGCAGAGAGAAAACGACAGGGCCCGGAAACACCATATATTTT
TRBV5-5	TRBD2	-	TRBJ2-5	CASSFLAGVETQYF	TGTGCCAGCAGCTTCCTAGCGGGGGTAGAGACCCAGTACTTC
TRBV9	-	-	TRBJ2-5	CASSVESGWRETQYF	TGTGCCAGCAGCGTAGAATCAGGGTGGCGAGAGACCCAGTACTTC
TRBV2	TRBD2	-	TRBJ2-2	CASRREAGGTGELFF	TGTGCCAGCAGGCGAGAAGCGGGAGGGACCGGGGAGCTGTTTTTT
TRBV7-2	-	-	TRBJ2-7	CASSPSTGVPYEQYF	TGTGCCAGCAGCCCATCGACAGGAGTACCCTACGAGCAGTACTTC
TRBV15	TRBD1	-	TRBJ2-5	CATSRPGQQETQYF	TGTGCCACCAGCAGACCGGGACAGCAAGAGACCCAGTACTTC